This T cell receptor beta chain was observed in a study of cytomegalovirus exposure and HLA in healthy donors (dated by TCRdb to about 2017). Describing the broader study: In an earlier analysis of some 550 of the donors, 250 to 350 Gb of sequence data and 95 million to 130 million unique TCR beta sequences from some 170 million T cells were reported. Roughly 300 gigabases of sequencing data and around 90 million unique TCR sequences made up an early release that covered over 550 HLA-typed donors. Of the approximately 370 genotyped donors, 65% to 90% were placed in the genetic ancestry cluster associated with self-reported Caucasian donors. The study was designed to test whether signatures of past pathogen exposure could be identified by cataloging public T cell receptors. Using immunosequencing, the study profiled T cell repertoires from about 610 subjects and related those repertoires to cytomegalovirus serostatus. A separate validation cohort of 100 to 150 different subjects was used in addition to the roughly 700-subject first cohort. To predict cytomegalovirus infection status, the study brought together high-throughput TCR immunosequencing, statistical association of individual TCRs with disease status, and machine learning. In a later analysis, previously published TCR beta repertoires from several hundred donors were re-analyzed and high-resolution HLA genotyping was added so that TCR occurrence patterns could be studied. The later analysis used no new phenotypic data to find candidate immune exposures, relying instead on TCR beta sequences and their occurrence across donors. To decide whether each TCR beta V gene segment behaved as functional or pseudogenic, an earlier analysis of several hundred of the donors relied on high-throughput TCR beta sequencing. Donor age, sex, ethnicity and CMV serostatus were collected together with the repertoire data. In a later genetic analysis, genome-wide SNP genotypes for about 60% of the 666 donors were used, and that subset was treated as a discovery cohort. All discovery cohort repertoires had been generated using a single sequencing platform. HLA typing covered class I and class II loci at four-digit resolution. Typing coverage varied by locus: about 620-640 donors for A, B, C, DRB1 and DQB1; roughly 520 for DQA1; 600 to 610 for DPA1; fewer than 480 for DPB1. A handful of DR-DQ haplotypes were handled as single units for association and clustering because linkage in the cohort was strong. Among a few hundred genotyped donors of the cohort, an average of roughly 240,000 unique TCR beta nucleotide sequences were sequenced per donor, around 20% of them non-productive.

Overall study results and their limits: CMV serostatus was the only immune exposure information available for the cohort. In a later analysis, most CMV-associated TCR beta chains were found to appear HLA-restricted, with HLA associations seemingly driven largely by CMV exposure. Sequencing depth was assumed to be roughly uniform across donors in the presence/absence analyses, though that assumption may not hold. Compared with the approximately 720-donor mean, donors in an Asian-associated ancestry cluster had fewer N-insertions in productive TCRs, according to a later genetic analysis. A cluster of highly shared sequence variants was judged likely to be a technical artifact of the sequencing pipeline. A total of some 180 TCR beta chains were listed by the study as associated with cytomegalovirus. The classifier was reported to diagnose cytomegalovirus status with high specificity and sensitivity in both the original and validation cohorts. Compared with equally common non-associated chains, HLA-associated TCR beta chains in a later analysis were more clonally expanded and had lower generation probabilities. It was suggested by the authors that the approach could potentially be generalized to other disease states and immunological phenotypes. Broadly in line with IMGT annotations, most TCR beta V segments showed up in productive rearrangements about 87% or about 30% of the time in an earlier analysis of approximately 600 of the donors. Over 15 rarely observed V segments, including chromosome 9 orphons, were excluded from the earlier analysis of several hundred of the donors because counts were too low. A further reported finding was that TCR beta sequences accurately predicted the HLA-A and HLA-B alleles for most subjects in the first cohort. Linkage disequilibrium might explain the correlated functional status among segregating V segments, but an unknown experimental factor could not be excluded. In this cohort, only TCR beta chains were sequenced, and detectable features were limited by the absence of alpha or paired-chain data. Three of the identified cytomegalovirus-associated TCR beta chains were confirmed in vitro to be specific for cytomegalovirus antigens. In a later genetic analysis, a missense DCLRE1C variant was associated with V-gene and J-gene trimming of TCR beta chains, and the association was replicated in an independent cohort. HLA typing was unavailable for some donors at each locus, so association tests used only the typed subset. A later analysis reported that several top co-occurrence clusters appeared linked to parvovirus B19, influenza, CMV and Epstein-Barr virus. A later analysis found that TCR association rates varied across HLA loci, with DRB1 alleles showing the most associated TCRs and HLA-C alleles the fewest. Across donors, most TCR sequences were observed very rarely, whereas some public TCRs were present in many individuals. Some IMGT-functional V segments, including TRBV6-2 and TRBV6-3, could not be told apart with the 87-base-pair reads, so those segments were excluded. When HLA alleles, especially DR and DQ, strongly co-occurred, attributing TCR associations to individual alleles was difficult. A later analysis associated 16,951 TCR beta sequences with specific HLA alleles at a false discovery rate of 0.05.

The cohort comprised 666 healthy bone marrow donors. All cohort members were sampled while nominally healthy, although unrecorded immune exposures were likely present. The donor tested CMV seronegative and was one of the 352 seronegative cohort members. Every donor gave a peripheral blood sample, and the peripheral blood mononuclear cells from that sample were used for TCR beta sequencing. The Qiagen DNeasy Blood Extraction Kit was used to extract genomic DNA from the blood cell samples. Of note for this clone: No antigen is known for it. Base qualities were left out, and no much larger clone turns up one base away.

Spanning cysteine to phenylalanine, the CDR3 consists of 17 amino acids. CDR3 DNA only is kept here, 51 bases in frame from base 1. Trimming takes 5 bases from V and 0 bases from J, and the germline ends sit 18 bases apart. CDR1 and CDR2, per the germline V gene (reference sequence), are LNHDA and SQIVND. The library was prepared using the immunoSEQ multiplex PCR assay. The multiplex PCR relied on a mix of 60 forward primers for TCR Vbeta segments and 13 reverse primers for TCR Jbeta segments. Amplification of the CDR3 region of rearranged TCR beta genes was performed with a multiplex PCR assay on genomic DNA. The Illumina HiSeq System was used to sequence the amplified TCR beta libraries as 87-base-pair reads. The paper's data handling went like this. In a later analysis, approximately 74 million unique TCR beta chains were counted across the 650 to 700 repertoires, and roughly 11 million of these chains were shared by at least two donors. To remove PCR and sequencing errors, raw reads were error-corrected and collapsed into unique sequences using a nearest-neighbor algorithm that merged closely related sequences. Alignment of CDR3 sequences to IMGT reference sequences was used to assign V, D and J gene segments. For a sequence to be retained, at least a six-nucleotide match to both a V gene segment and a J gene segment was required. Rearrangements were called productive when the CDR3 lacked stop codons and stayed in frame with V and J; all others were non-productive. CDR3 was defined by IMGT convention, running from the second conserved V-encoded cysteine to the conserved J-encoded phenylalanine. The earlier analysis of 500 to 600 of the donors excluded sequences that lacked an unambiguous match to a single V gene segment. In an earlier analysis of roughly 500 of the donors, V segments were called functional above 56.7% productive rearrangements and were called segregating when the between-donor standard deviation exceeded 5%. A statistical classification framework was built to diagnose cytomegalovirus status from the catalog of TCR beta chain sequences. In a later analysis, TCR nucleotide sequences were compared against IMGT/GENE-DB human TR gene sequences so that V and J genes could be assigned. In a later analysis, CDR3 sequences and most-parsimonious VDJ recombination scenarios were assigned using the TCRdist pipeline. In a later analysis, each TCR beta chain was defined by its CDR3 amino acid sequence together with its V-gene family, and reads lacking a unique V-gene family were excluded. As a way to deal with suspected cross-contamination and a sequencing artifact, a later analysis dropped roughly 620 nucleotide sequences that were highly shared and had low generation probability. For each public chain, a later analysis derived a clonal expansion index from normalized ranks of inferred template counts within each repertoire. Generation probabilities in a later analysis came from a VDJ recombination model fitted to out-of-frame rearrangements, and those results were checked against IGoR. A later analysis scored TCR-TCR, TCR-HLA and TCR-CMV co-occurrence with hypergeometric tests, applying a repertoire-size bias correction to TCR pairs. False discovery rates were estimated in a later analysis by permuting HLA or CMV assignments 20 times. A later analysis grouped co-occurring TCRs with DBSCAN, adding TCRdist sequence similarity when clustering within HLA-allele-positive subsets. For co-occurrence clustering, repertoires with fewer than 30,000 or more than 120,000 public chains were excluded, along with five or six repertoires with anomalous nucleotide sharing. Here the immuneACCESS table is served through TCRdb, limited to in-frame sequences with V and J called. Missing clones are a known gap in these copies; in checked studies unresolved V genes cover under half, and the rest lacks a known reason. For V, J and clone size, that table is used; D and trimming come from the DNA. The sample includes under 200,000 clones, with approximately 70% observed a single time. The top ten clones comprise approximately 2% of the sample.

The sequenced material came from PBMCs. The receptor comes from a woman aged 25 to 39 in good health and CMV-seronegative. The chain is made from TRBV19 and TRBJ2-3; possibly the D gene is TRBD2, per 6 matching bases. The base sequence is TGTGCCAGTAGTCTTAGAGGAGGGTACTCTAGCACAGATACGCAGTATTTT. Its translation is CASSLRGGYSSTDTQYF.